Presented here are 15 T cell receptor beta chains from one specimen sequenced in a study of sequential checkpoint blockade in melanoma. TCRdb keeps only in-frame clones here, not all; method: immunoSEQ multiplex PCR. The sample lists around 21,000 clones, around 82% seen once, with approximately 56% in the top ten. Treatment meaning: randomized to nivolumab then ipilimumab (arm A) or the reverse (arm B). The sequencing used CD8+ T cells sorted from blood (inferred from file names), collected from a patient given nivolumab and ipilimumab in sequence. The receptors come from a human donor with melanoma.

The rearrangement links TRBV5-5 to TRBJ1-4, with a possible D match to TRBD1 (5 bases). The CDR3 consists of 15 residues. V was clipped by 4 bases and J by 6 bases, with 16 bases between them. Germline assignment: CDR1 SGHKS and CDR2 YYEKEE (reference sequence). The CDR3 loop reads CASSAQGYDDEKLFF. The CDR3 DNA follows: TGTGCCAGCAGCGCCCAGGGATACGACGATGAAAAACTGTTTTTT.

The chain couples TRBV13 to TRBJ2-5; 7 nucleotides line up with TRBD1. Looked up from germline, CDR1 is PRHDT and CDR2 is FYEKMQ (reference sequence). This CDR3 has 14 residues. J gave up 1 base and V 5 bases, and 4 bases lay outside the gene matches. CDR3 region: CASSVRDSQETQYF. CDR3 bases: TGTGCCAGCAGCGTCCGGGACAGCCAAGAGACCCAGTACTTC.

This clone has more than one count but fewer than ten. This sequence joins TRBV29-1 and TRBJ2-1; possibly TRBD2 for D (6 bases). Germline V CDR1 and CDR2: SQVTM, ANQGSEA. This CDR3 is 12 amino acids long. The V end lost 6 bases, the J end lost 14 bases, and 20 bases lay between the germline ends. CDR3 protein: CSVWGENEAEFF. In DNA, the CDR3 is TGCAGCGTGTGGGGGGAAAACGAGGCGGAGTTCTTC.

The chain joins TRBV7-9 to TRBJ2-3; TRBD1 matches 9 bases. In germline, CDR1 is SEHNR, CDR2 FQNEAQ (reference sequence). The trim removed 5 bases at V and 3 bases at J, leaving 9 bases unmatched. This CDR3 has 16 residues. CDR3: CASSIKAGTGTDTQYF. In DNA form, the CDR3 reads TGTGCCAGCAGCATAAAGGCCGGGACAGGGACAGATACGCAGTATTTT.

Turning to this clone: Other DNA sequences within the sample encode an identical CDR3. The CDR3 DNA reads TGTGCCAGCAGTGACGGAAGCGGGGCCTTTCATTCACCCCTCCACTTT. This encodes CASSDGSGAFHSPLHF. J is TRBJ1-6 and V is TRBV6-1, with a tentative D call TRBD1 (5 bases). Trimming stripped 3 bases from V and 8 bases from J, with 17 bases between. In germline, CDR1 is MNHNS, CDR2 SASEGT. There are 16 residues in the CDR3.

The CDR3 protein is CASRLVSPNRHTDTQYF. In nucleotides, the CDR3 is TGTGCAAGTCGCTTAGTATCCCCAAACAGACACACAGATACGCAGTATTTT. V gene TRBV12-2 combines with J gene TRBJ2-3; the D call in the table, TRBD1, was not verified against the DNA. TRBV12-2 is a documented pseudogene. CDR3 length: 17 residues.

The rearrangement joins TRBV11-2 to TRBJ2-1; 9 positions match TRBD2. Germline values: CDR1 SGHAT, CDR2 FQNNGV. V lost 2 bases and J lost 8; bases outside the gene matches: 10. The CDR3 covers 16 residues. The CDR3 nucleotides are TGTGCCAGCAGCTTATCGCTAGCGGGGTTTAGGGATGAGCAGTTCTTC. It is translated as CASSLSLAGFRDEQFF. The variable domain in full, with the rest retrieved from reference TRBV11-2 and TRBJ2-1, is EAGVAQSPRYKIIEKRQSVAFWCNPISGHATLYWYQQILGQGPKLLIQFQNNGVVDDSQLPKDRFSAERLKGVDSTLKIQPAKLEDSAVYLCASSLSLAGFRDEQFFGPGTRLTVL.

This clone was seen more than once but under ten times. The gene calls are TRBV28 and TRBJ1-5, with D uncertain. Per the germline V gene, CDR1 is MDHEN and CDR2 is SYDVKM. This CDR3 is built from 14 residues. V was clipped by 7 bases and J by 6 bases, with 16 bases between them. The CDR3, as DNA: TGTGCCAGCATGAAGTTCGGAGGGCCTCAGCCCCAGCATTTT. This sequence encodes CASMKFGGPQPQHF.

The chain couples TRBV28 to TRBJ1-6, with 7 bases lining up with TRBD1. V trimming: 11 bases; J trimming: 0 bases; junction bases outside the gene matches: 13. CDR3 length: 17 residues. CDR1 and CDR2 (germline): MDHEN, SYDVKM. The DNA of the CDR3 is TGTGCCGCCGGGACAGTGGGGTTGAGCTCCTATAATTCACCCCTCCACTTT. It is translated as CAAGTVGLSSYNSPLHF.

This chain connects TRBV19 to TRBJ2-1, with D unclear. Germline lookup yields CDR1 LNHDA and CDR2 SQIVND (reference sequence). This CDR3 has 16 amino acids. Trimming removed 2 bases at V and 1 base at J, with 12 bases between. As DNA, the CDR3 is TGTGCCAGTAGTATACTAACCGGTGCATCCTACAATGAGCAGTTCTTC. Residues: CASSILTGASYNEQFF.

The chain combines TRBV2 with TRBJ2-7, with 7 bases matching TRBD1. The CDR3 has 13 residues. CDR1 is SNHLY, CDR2 FYNNEI, per germline. J was trimmed by 4 bases and V by 3 bases; bases with no gene match: 3. CDR3 region: CASSDNRGYEQYF. The DNA for the CDR3 is TGTGCCAGCAGTGATAACAGGGGATACGAGCAGTACTTC.

V usage is TRBV11-2 and J usage is TRBJ1-5, with 9 nucleotides matching TRBD1. CDR3 length: 15 amino acids. V lost 4 bases, J lost 3 bases, and 4 bases stayed unmatched. The germline gives CDR1 SGHAT, CDR2 FQNNGV. The CDR3 bases are TGTGCCAGCAGCTCAGGGACAGGGTTCAATCAGCCCCAGCATTTT. Its translation is CASSSGTGFNQPQHF.

V is TRBV7-8 and J is TRBJ1-3; the D gene is possibly TRBD1 (6 bases). CDR3 length: 17 residues. The ends were cut back, 0 bases at V and 0 bases at J, with 12 bases in the middle. From germline, CDR1 is SGHVS and CDR2 FQNEAQ. The CDR3 region is CASSLASGVSSGNTIYF. CDR3 nucleotide sequence: TGTGCCAGCAGCTTAGCATCAGGGGTGAGCTCTGGAAACACCATATATTTT. Using reference TRBV7-8 and TRBJ1-3 for the parts outside the CDR3, the full variable domain is GAGVSQSPRYKVAKRGQDVALRCDPISGHVSLFWYQQALGQGPEFLTYFQNEAQLDKSGLPSDRFFAERPEGSVSTLKIQRTQQEDSAVYLCASSLASGVSSGNTIYFGEGSWLTVV.

A remark on this clone: A junction boundary mismatches the germline segment, possibly from a read error. The rearrangement uses TRBV28 and TRBJ2-5; 9 nucleotides line up with TRBD1. The CDR3 length is 11 residues. In germline, CDR1 is MDHEN, CDR2 SYDVKM. CDR3 nucleotides: TGTGCCAGCAGTCAGGGACAGGGACCTAACTTC. Amino acid sequence: CASSQGQGPNF.

The gene calls are TRBV6-1 and TRBJ1-2; unclear D gene. The germline gives CDR1 MNHNS, CDR2 SASEGT. The length of the CDR3 is 16 residues. The V end lost 2 bases, the J end lost 4 bases, and 17 bases lay between the germline ends. CDR3 region: CASSETRSINFYGYTF. The CDR3 coding sequence is TGTGCCAGCAGTGAAACCCGGTCCATAAACTTCTATGGCTACACCTTC.